This T cell receptor (beta chain) is from a study of cytomegalovirus exposure and HLA in healthy donors. Study overall: Early on, a data release was issued that held some 91 million unique TCRs from HLA-typed donors. Study-level points and caveats: In vitro testing confirmed a few CMV-associated chains as specific for CMV antigens. A prior analysis recorded that most TCR beta V segments were productive about 87% or about 30% of the time.

Primers included in the PCR were 60 Vbeta and 13 Jbeta primers. Clones were read by immunoSEQ multiplex PCR, and TCRdb kept only the in-frame ones, dropping some. The data show around 130,000 clones, more than 80% seen once. This clone was seen only once. Its antigen remains unknown. CDR1 and CDR2 (germline): MNHEY, SMNVEV (reference sequence). The CDR3 totals 15 residues. V gave up 5 bases and J gave up 9 bases; unmatched junction bases: 8. The source of this sequence is a middle-aged woman in good health and CMV-seropositive. The sample consisted of PBMCs. V is TRBV27 and J is TRBJ2-1; 12 positions agree with TRBD2. The chain's CDR3 is CASSPGLAGISEQFF. The CDR3 DNA sequence: TGTGCCAGCAGTCCGGGACTAGCGGGCATTAGTGAGCAGTTCTTC.